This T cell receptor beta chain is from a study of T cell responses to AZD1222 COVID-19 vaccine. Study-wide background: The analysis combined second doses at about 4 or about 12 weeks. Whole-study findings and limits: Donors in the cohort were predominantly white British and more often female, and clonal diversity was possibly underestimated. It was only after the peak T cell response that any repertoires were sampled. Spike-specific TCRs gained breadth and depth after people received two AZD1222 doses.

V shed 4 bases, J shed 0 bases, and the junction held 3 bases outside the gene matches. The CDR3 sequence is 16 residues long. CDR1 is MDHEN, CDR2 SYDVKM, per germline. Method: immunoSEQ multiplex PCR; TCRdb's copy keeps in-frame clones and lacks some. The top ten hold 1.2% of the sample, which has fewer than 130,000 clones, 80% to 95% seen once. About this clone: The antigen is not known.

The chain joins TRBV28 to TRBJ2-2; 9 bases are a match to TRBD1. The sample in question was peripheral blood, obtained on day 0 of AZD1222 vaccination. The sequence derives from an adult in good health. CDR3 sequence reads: CASSSTGGSNTGELFF. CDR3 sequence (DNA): TGTGCCAGCAGTTCAACAGGGGGCTCGAACACCGGGGAGCTGTTTTTT.